The 19 T cell receptor beta chains in this list originate from one sample, sequenced in a study of T cell responses to AZD1222 COVID-19 vaccine. Measured with immunoSEQ multiplex PCR; TCRdb has only the in-frame clones, and not every one. The profile shows 95,000 to 150,000 clones, approximately 90% of them singletons. The sequences come from peripheral blood, collected on day 0 of AZD1222 vaccination. The source of these receptors is an adult in good health.

This chain joins TRBV11-2 and TRBJ2-5; D gene ambiguous. There are 10 residues in the CDR3. V was trimmed by 5 bases and J by 2 bases, leaving 0 bases between them. CDR1 and CDR2 (germline): SGHAT, FQNNGV. The CDR3 DNA reads TGTGCCAGCAGCCAAGAGACCCAGTACTTC. The encoded protein is CASSQETQYF.

The chain recombines TRBV2 with TRBJ1-5, with D unclear. There are 14 residues in the CDR3. V gave up 1 base and J gave up 0 bases, with 4 bases separating them. CDR1 is SNHLY, CDR2 FYNNEI, per germline. The CDR3 loop is CASSEGVSNQPQHF. The DNA for the CDR3 is TGTGCCAGCAGTGAAGGGGTTAGCAATCAGCCCCAGCATTTT.

The chain combines TRBV28 with TRBJ1-2, with 7 bases that match TRBD1. CDR1 and CDR2 (germline): MDHEN, SYDVKM. The CDR3 runs 14 residues. V lost 5 bases and J lost 8; bases outside the gene matches: 11. The CDR3, as DNA: TGTGCCAGCAGTCCCCCCCGGACAGGTCTGGGCTACACCTTC. It codes for CASSPPRTGLGYTF.

This chain uses TRBV5-4 with TRBJ2-5; 13 bases are shared with TRBD2. Germline CDR1 and CDR2: SGHNT and YYREEE (reference sequence). With V trimmed by 4 bases and J by 2 bases, 5 bases remained unmatched. CDR3 length equals 16 residues. CDR3 protein: CASSPPGLAGQETQYF. CDR3 bases: TGTGCCAGCAGCCCCCCGGGACTAGCGGGGCAAGAGACCCAGTACTTC. Drawing the rest from reference TRBV5-4 and TRBJ2-5, the complete variable domain is ETGVTQSPTHLIKTRGQQVTLRCSSQSGHNTVSWYQQALGQGPQFIFQYYREEENGRGNFPPRFSGLQFPNYSSELNVNALELDDSALYLCASSPPGLAGQETQYFGPGTRLLVL.

This CDR3 is CASRPSGANEKLFF. The CDR3 region has the DNA TGTGCCAGCAGACCTTCAGGGGCTAATGAAAAACTGTTTTTT. The chain carries TRBV27 and TRBJ1-4, with D perhaps TRBD1 (6 bases). Germline CDR1 MNHEY, CDR2 SMNVEV (reference sequence). Trimming removed 6 bases from V and 3 bases from J, with 11 bases in between. The length of the CDR3 is 14 residues. The full variable domain, rest sourced from reference TRBV27 and TRBJ1-4, is EAQVTQNPRYLITVTGKKLTVTCSQNMNHEYMSWYRQDPGLGLRQIYYSMNVEVTDKGDVPEGYKVSRKEKRNFPLILESPSPNQTSLYFCASRPSGANEKLFFGSGTQLSVL.

The gene calls are TRBV5-1 and TRBJ1-1, with 8 bases fitting TRBD1. Unmatched junction bases numbered 9, after V lost 3 bases and J lost 8 bases. Germline V gene lookup returns CDR1 SGHRS and CDR2 YFSETQ. This CDR3 is built from 14 residues. The CDR3 DNA sequence: TGCGCCAGCAGCTGGGAGTCAGGGGGCGCGGAAGCTTTCTTT. Protein product: CASSWESGGAEAFF.

The chain's CDR3 is CAISEGLAGDEQFF. DNA of the CDR3: TGTGCCATCAGTGAGGGGCTAGCGGGAGATGAGCAGTTCTTC. This chain connects TRBV10-3 to TRBJ2-1; 10 bases align to TRBD2. Germline-derived CDR1 and CDR2 are ENHRY and SYGVKD. The V and J ends lost 2 bases and 8 bases, in that order; junction bases with no gene match: 3. The CDR3 has 14 residues.

The rearrangement links TRBV18 to TRBJ1-4, with 10 bases lining up with TRBD1. Germline loops: CDR1 KGHSH, CDR2 LQKENI. Trimming removed 6 bases from V and 6 bases from J; junction bases left unmatched: 7. The CDR3 runs 15 residues. In DNA, the CDR3 is TGTGCCAGCTCCCTGGACAGGGGGAATGATGAAAAACTGTTTTTT. Protein product: CASSLDRGNDEKLFF.

V is TRBV2 and J is TRBJ1-2; D gene ambiguous. The CDR3 length is 14 residues. Deletions cut 0 bases from V and 4 bases from J, with 9 bases between. Germline V gene lookup returns CDR1 SNHLY and CDR2 FYNNEI. The CDR3 DNA is TGTGCCAGCAGTGAAGCGCTGGTACTCTATGGCTACACCTTC. It is translated as CASSEALVLYGYTF.

V and J are TRBV14 and TRBJ2-5; no reliable D call. Per the germline V gene, CDR1 is SGHDN and CDR2 is FVKESK. Trimming took off 4 bases at V and 0 bases at J, with 6 bases between the two ends. The CDR3 runs 13 residues. The DNA for the CDR3 is TGTGCCAGCAGCCTTGAACACCAAGAGACCCAGTACTTC. It encodes CASSLEHQETQYF. The whole variable domain, remainder taken from reference TRBV14 and TRBJ2-5, is EAGVTQFPSHSVIEKGQTVTLRCDPISGHDNLYWYRRVMGKEIKFLLHFVKESKQDESGMPNNRFLAERTGGTYSTLKVQPAELEDSGVYFCASSLEHQETQYFGPGTRLLVL.

V gene TRBV6-1 combines with J gene TRBJ1-2, with D hard to call. V lost 2 bases and J 6 bases, leaving 7 bases between the germline ends. The CDR3 totals 12 residues. Per the germline V gene, CDR1 is MNHNS and CDR2 is SASEGT. The chain's CDR3 is CASSEFVNGYTF. DNA for the CDR3: TGTGCCAGCAGTGAATTTGTAAATGGCTACACCTTC.

The chain couples TRBV5-1 to TRBJ2-7, with D possibly TRBD1 on 7 matching bases. Between the trimmed V and J ends, which lost 0 bases and 2 bases, there was a span of 9 bases. The CDR3 consists of 14 residues. Germline CDR1 reads SGHRS; CDR2 reads YFSETQ. The chain's CDR3 is CASSLARGAYEQYF. Here the CDR3 DNA reads TGCGCCAGCAGCTTGGCCAGGGGGGCCTACGAGCAGTACTTC.

The chain joins TRBV6-5 to TRBJ1-3, with TRBD1 matching 9 bases. The V segment lost 11 bases and the J segment 1 base; nucleotides outside the gene matches: 6. Germline CDR1 reads MNHEY; CDR2 reads SVGAGI. The CDR3 loop spans 14 amino acids. The CDR3 DNA is TGTGCCGCGGGGACAGGGATTTCTGGAAACACCATATATTTT. Its protein product is CAAGTGISGNTIYF.

The J gene is TRBJ2-2, the V gene TRBV11-3; TRBD2 agrees at 15 bases. Germline-derived CDR1 and CDR2 are SGHNT and YENEEA. The CDR3 loop spans 17 amino acids. The V gene end was trimmed by 5 bases and the J gene end by 4 bases; junction bases not matched to a gene: 5. For the CDR3, the DNA is TGTGCCAGCAGCCCCCGGACTAGCGGGAGGGGCACCGGGGAGCTGTTTTTT. Protein: CASSPRTSGRGTGELFF.

The V gene is TRBV7-6, the J gene TRBJ2-7; 10 nucleotides agree with TRBD1. Germline trimming cut 5 bases from V and 7 bases from J; bases unmatched to any gene: 11. CDR3 length: 15 amino acids. In germline, CDR1 is SGHVS, CDR2 FNYEAQ. DNA for the CDR3: TGTGCCAGCAGCATAAGCCGGGACAGGGGTGCGGAGCAGTACTTC. It specifies CASSISRDRGAEQYF.

This chain joins TRBV14 and TRBJ1-2; unclear D gene. The V and J ends lost 1 base and 8 bases respectively, with 8 bases between them. The germline gives CDR1 SGHDN, CDR2 FVKESK. The CDR3 extends over 12 amino acids. The CDR3 DNA reads TGTGCCAGCAGCCAAGTAGCGGGCGGCTACACCTTC. Protein product: CASSQVAGGYTF.

V and J are TRBV2 and TRBJ2-4; D perhaps matches TRBD1 (6 bases). Trimming removed 2 bases from V and 3 bases from J, with 11 bases in between. The CDR3 has 15 residues. Germline V lookup: CDR1 SNHLY, CDR2 FYNNEI. In DNA, the CDR3 is TGTGCCAGCAGTGAATCAGGGGTTGGCAAAAACATTCAGTACTTC. Amino acids: CASSESGVGKNIQYF.

The gene calls are TRBV28 and TRBJ2-3; D is unclear. Germline CDR1 MDHEN, CDR2 SYDVKM. V dropped 6 bases and J dropped 5 bases, with 6 bases sitting between them. This CDR3 is built from 11 residues. The CDR3 sequence is CASSLGDTQYF. DNA of the CDR3: TGTGCCAGCAGCCTAGGAGATACGCAGTATTTT.

The V gene is TRBV21-1, the J gene TRBJ2-3. TRBV21-1 is tagged as a pseudogene. The CDR3 totals 16 residues. CDR3 sequence reads: CASSITGLPYTDTQYF. For the CDR3, the DNA is TGTGCCAGCAGCATTACGGGCCTCCCATACACAGATACGCAGTATTTT.